The clone carrying this T cell receptor beta chain was detected only a few times. The antigen is undetermined. This specimen belongs to a study of human T cells and chemical hapten exposure. Study-wide results and caveats: Sensitization with DPC brought no change to TCRs above 1 in 1000 in frequency.

Time point reported: healthy volunteer bleed at 6 weeks. The study extracted total RNA from unfractionated whole blood. Unique molecular identifiers were attached to individual cDNA molecules during library preparation. MiXCR, run by TCRdb on the RACE reads, gives a single entry per CDR3 protein. The table shows roughly 80,000 distinct CDR3 sequences, with around 9.4% occurring only once. Sequencing was done on a sample of whole blood. This TCR came from a female donor in good health. Some clones in this sample may be carry-over from other donors' samples.

This CDR3 is CASSPQGTLSYEQYF. The CDR3 nucleotides are TGTGCCAGCAGCCCGCAGGGGACGCTATCCTACGAGCAGTACTTC. The J gene is TRBJ2-7, the V gene TRBV3-1, with a weak D call TRBD1 (6 bases). Germline V gives CDR1 LGHDT, CDR2 YNNKEL (reference sequence). The CDR3 spans 15 residues. Trimming removed 4 bases at V and 1 base at J, with 14 bases between.